A selection of T cell receptor beta chains follows, all from one sample in a study of breast tumors, draining lymph nodes, adjacent tissues. TCRdb reprocessed the multiplex PCR reads with MiXCR, giving one entry per CDR3 protein. The table includes several thousand distinct CDR3 sequences, under 50% detected once. Sample: tumor-adjacent breast tissue. The source of these receptors is a female donor with breast cancer. Some clones in this sample may be carry-over from other donors' samples. Both conserved end residues are part of each CDR3. Fields, in order: CDR3 protein, CDR3 DNA, clone size, V gene, D gene, CDR3 length, J gene. The D gene is left open where the match is weak. The listing skips clone size in some rows; elsewhere it reads once, few, many or a size class.

cdr3_aa: CASSPSGQGKYEQYF
cdr3_nt: TGTGCCAGCAGTCCTAGTGGACAGGGGAAATACGAGCAGTACTTC
clone_size: medium-sized
v_call: TRBV7-9
d_call: TRBD1
cdr3_length: 15
j_call: TRBJ2-7

cdr3_aa: CASSVGWGTNTGELFF
cdr3_nt: TGTGCCAGCAGCGTAGGTTGGGGCACCAACACCGGGGAGCTGTTTTTT
clone_size: -
v_call: TRBV9
d_call: -
cdr3_length: 16
j_call: TRBJ2-2

cdr3_aa: CASSERDLRAFF
cdr3_nt: TGTGCCAGCAGTGAAAGGGATTTACGGGCTTTCTTT
clone_size: many
v_call: TRBV6-1
d_call: -
cdr3_length: 12
j_call: TRBJ1-1

cdr3_aa: CASSFEGWEQYF
cdr3_nt: TGTGCCAGCAGTTTTGAGGGTTGGGAGCAGTACTTC
clone_size: medium-sized
v_call: TRBV6-6
d_call: -
cdr3_length: 12
j_call: TRBJ2-7

cdr3_aa: CASSNGRPAQGTNYGYTF
cdr3_nt: TGTGCCAGCAGTAACGGCCGTCCGGCTCAGGGTACGAACTATGGCTACACCTTC
clone_size: many
v_call: TRBV6-1
d_call: -
cdr3_length: 18
j_call: TRBJ1-2

cdr3_aa: CSVPMLAGSVTDTQYF
cdr3_nt: TGCAGCGTCCCAATGTTGGCGGGCTCCGTCACAGATACGCAGTATTTT
clone_size: many
v_call: TRBV29-1
d_call: -
cdr3_length: 16
j_call: TRBJ2-3

cdr3_aa: CASSPTGTKPWNEQFF
cdr3_nt: TGTGCCAGCAGCCCGACCGGGACTAAGCCGTGGAATGAGCAGTTCTTC
clone_size: many
v_call: TRBV7-8
d_call: TRBD2
cdr3_length: 16
j_call: TRBJ2-1

cdr3_aa: CASSLLGQPNSYGRYF
cdr3_nt: TGTGCCAGCAGCCTACTCGGACAACCCAATTCCTACGGGCGGTACTTT
clone_size: -
v_call: TRBV7-8
d_call: -
cdr3_length: 16
j_call: TRBJ2-7

cdr3_aa: CASKAGSLNSPLHF
cdr3_nt: TGTGCCAGCAAAGCCGGGTCTCTAAATTCACCCCTCCACTTT
clone_size: few
v_call: TRBV7-2
d_call: -
cdr3_length: 14
j_call: TRBJ1-6

cdr3_aa: CATSRDRVNYNSPLHF
cdr3_nt: TGTGCCACCAGCAGAGATCGCGTCAATTATAATTCACCCCTCCACTTT
clone_size: medium-sized
v_call: TRBV15
d_call: -
cdr3_length: 16
j_call: TRBJ1-6

cdr3_aa: CASSYSNSGGSSTDTQYF
cdr3_nt: TGTGCCAGCAGTTACTCGAATTCGGGGGGCTCTAGCACAGATACGCAGTATTTT
clone_size: -
v_call: TRBV6-5
d_call: -
cdr3_length: 18
j_call: TRBJ2-3

cdr3_aa: CSVEDPFSGGYTF
cdr3_nt: TGCAGCGTTGAAGATCCTTTCAGTGGCGGCTACACCTTC
clone_size: -
v_call: TRBV29-1
d_call: -
cdr3_length: 13
j_call: TRBJ1-2

cdr3_aa: CASRGTGEREQYF
cdr3_nt: TGTGCCAGCAGGGGGACAGGGGAGCGCGAGCAGTACTTC
clone_size: -
v_call: TRBV12-3/TRBV12-4
d_call: TRBD1
cdr3_length: 13
j_call: TRBJ2-7

cdr3_aa: CASSFGGNEQFF
cdr3_nt: TGCGCCAGCAGCTTCGGGGGCAATGAGCAGTTCTTC
clone_size: -
v_call: TRBV5-1
d_call: -
cdr3_length: 12
j_call: TRBJ2-1

cdr3_aa: CASSVTGFAYNEQFF
cdr3_nt: TGTGCCAGTAGTGTAACAGGGTTCGCCTACAATGAGCAGTTCTTC
clone_size: -
v_call: TRBV19
d_call: -
cdr3_length: 15
j_call: TRBJ2-1

cdr3_aa: CASSFSTDTQYF
cdr3_nt: TGTGCCAGCAGCTTCAGCACAGATACGCAGTATTTT
clone_size: -
v_call: TRBV7-2
d_call: -
cdr3_length: 12
j_call: TRBJ2-3

cdr3_aa: CASSSTGGGEQYF
cdr3_nt: TGTGCCAGCAGCTCGACAGGGGGCGGCGAGCAGTACTTC
clone_size: -
v_call: TRBV7-2
d_call: TRBD1
cdr3_length: 13
j_call: TRBJ2-7

cdr3_aa: CAISELSTEAFF
cdr3_nt: TGTGCCATCAGTGAGTTAAGCACTGAAGCTTTCTTT
clone_size: many
v_call: TRBV10-3
d_call: -
cdr3_length: 12
j_call: TRBJ1-1

cdr3_aa: CASSTGGAGGYEQFF
cdr3_nt: TGTGCCAGTAGTACAGGGGGAGCGGGAGGCTACGAGCAGTTCTTC
clone_size: -
v_call: TRBV19
d_call: TRBD2
cdr3_length: 15
j_call: TRBJ2-1

cdr3_aa: CASSSGLAGQPKFSNEQFF
cdr3_nt: TGTGCCAGCAGCTCTGGACTAGCGGGACAACCCAAATTTTCCAATGAGCAGTTCTTC
clone_size: many
v_call: TRBV7-2
d_call: TRBD2
cdr3_length: 19
j_call: TRBJ2-1

cdr3_aa: CATSRSLDRTDTQYF
cdr3_nt: TGTGCCACCAGCAGATCCCTAGACCGCACAGATACGCAGTATTTT
clone_size: -
v_call: TRBV15
d_call: -
cdr3_length: 15
j_call: TRBJ2-3

cdr3_aa: CASSQNQGQAEAFF
cdr3_nt: TGTGCCAGCAGCCAAAACCAAGGACAGGCTGAAGCTTTCTTT
clone_size: -
v_call: TRBV3-1
d_call: TRBD1
cdr3_length: 14
j_call: TRBJ1-1

cdr3_aa: CASHRRGQETQYF
cdr3_nt: TGTGCCAGCCACCGCAGGGGGCAAGAGACCCAGTACTTC
clone_size: -
v_call: TRBV7-2
d_call: TRBD1
cdr3_length: 13
j_call: TRBJ2-5

cdr3_aa: CASSLSGATNEKLFF
cdr3_nt: TGTGCCAGCAGCTTATCGGGGGCAACTAATGAAAAACTGTTTTTT
clone_size: medium-sized
v_call: TRBV7-2
d_call: -
cdr3_length: 15
j_call: TRBJ1-4

cdr3_aa: CASTPRTGQGYNEQFF
cdr3_nt: TGTGCCAGCACCCCCCGTACAGGACAGGGGTACAATGAGCAGTTCTTC
clone_size: -
v_call: TRBV7-8
d_call: TRBD1
cdr3_length: 16
j_call: TRBJ2-1

cdr3_aa: CSASKQELAGVEQYF
cdr3_nt: TGCAGTGCTAGCAAACAAGAACTAGCGGGAGTCGAGCAGTACTTC
clone_size: medium-sized
v_call: TRBV20-1
d_call: TRBD2
cdr3_length: 15
j_call: TRBJ2-7

cdr3_aa: CSTRGREGREQYF
cdr3_nt: TGCAGTACGAGGGGGAGGGAGGGTCGCGAGCAGTACTTC
clone_size: medium-sized
v_call: TRBV20-1
d_call: -
cdr3_length: 13
j_call: TRBJ2-7

cdr3_aa: CASSATGREQYF
cdr3_nt: TGCGCCAGCAGCGCCACAGGGCGGGAGCAGTACTTC
clone_size: medium-sized
v_call: TRBV5-1
d_call: -
cdr3_length: 12
j_call: TRBJ2-7

cdr3_aa: CSAPTSGSEQFF
cdr3_nt: TGCAGCGCCCCGACTAGCGGGAGTGAGCAGTTCTTC
clone_size: many
v_call: TRBV29-1
d_call: TRBD2
cdr3_length: 12
j_call: TRBJ2-1

cdr3_aa: CASRGTGSNYGYTF
cdr3_nt: TGTGCCAGCAGGGGGACAGGGAGTAACTATGGCTACACCTTC
clone_size: medium-sized
v_call: TRBV12-3/TRBV12-4
d_call: TRBD1
cdr3_length: 14
j_call: TRBJ1-2

cdr3_aa: CASSFTGYERNEQFF
cdr3_nt: TGTGCCAGCAGTTTCACAGGGTACGAACGTAATGAGCAGTTCTTC
clone_size: medium-sized
v_call: TRBV12-3/TRBV12-4
d_call: -
cdr3_length: 15
j_call: TRBJ2-1

cdr3_aa: CASSRATQGTEKLFF
cdr3_nt: TGCGCCAGCAGCCGAGCCACCCAGGGGACTGAAAAACTGTTTTTT
clone_size: many
v_call: TRBV4-1
d_call: -
cdr3_length: 15
j_call: TRBJ1-4

cdr3_aa: CASSGNTDTQYF
cdr3_nt: TGTGCCAGCAGCGGTAACACAGATACGCAGTATTTT
clone_size: many
v_call: TRBV9
d_call: -
cdr3_length: 12
j_call: TRBJ2-3

cdr3_aa: CATSRDQQPYTF
cdr3_nt: TGTGCCACCAGCAGAGATCAACAGCCCTACACCTTC
clone_size: medium-sized
v_call: TRBV15
d_call: -
cdr3_length: 12
j_call: TRBJ1-2

cdr3_aa: CASSSNTNTEAFF
cdr3_nt: TGTGCCAGCAGCTCGAACACGAACACTGAAGCTTTCTTT
clone_size: few
v_call: TRBV7-8
d_call: -
cdr3_length: 13
j_call: TRBJ1-1

cdr3_aa: CASSPATGNTIYF
cdr3_nt: TGTGCCAGCAGCCCAGCGACCGGAAACACCATATATTTT
clone_size: many
v_call: TRBV3-1
d_call: -
cdr3_length: 13
j_call: TRBJ1-3

cdr3_aa: CSARVSNYGYTF
cdr3_nt: TGCAGTGCTAGAGTCTCTAACTATGGCTACACCTTC
clone_size: medium-sized
v_call: TRBV20-1
d_call: -
cdr3_length: 12
j_call: TRBJ1-2

cdr3_aa: CASSLGRELFF
cdr3_nt: TGTGCCAGCAGCTTAGGACGGGAGCTGTTTTTT
clone_size: many
v_call: TRBV11-2
d_call: -
cdr3_length: 11
j_call: TRBJ2-2

cdr3_aa: CASSPQSGPTYEQYF
cdr3_nt: TGTGCCAGCAGCCCCCAGAGCGGTCCGACCTACGAGCAGTACTTC
clone_size: medium-sized
v_call: TRBV7-8
d_call: -
cdr3_length: 15
j_call: TRBJ2-7

cdr3_aa: CSATAWEKLFF
cdr3_nt: TGCAGTGCCACCGCATGGGAAAAACTGTTTTTT
clone_size: medium-sized
v_call: TRBV20-1
d_call: -
cdr3_length: 11
j_call: TRBJ1-4

cdr3_aa: CASSAGQAHSGNTIYF
cdr3_nt: TGTGCCAGCAGCGCGGGACAGGCTCACTCTGGAAACACCATATATTTT
clone_size: -
v_call: TRBV9
d_call: TRBD1
cdr3_length: 16
j_call: TRBJ1-3

cdr3_aa: CASSLLSFYNEQFF
cdr3_nt: TGTGCCAGCAGCTTATTAAGTTTTTACAATGAGCAGTTCTTC
clone_size: -
v_call: TRBV7-9
d_call: -
cdr3_length: 14
j_call: TRBJ2-1

cdr3_aa: CASSLTGEGVYGYTF
cdr3_nt: TGCGCCAGCAGCTTAACAGGGGAGGGGGTCTATGGCTACACCTTC
clone_size: medium-sized
v_call: TRBV5-1
d_call: TRBD1
cdr3_length: 15
j_call: TRBJ1-2

cdr3_aa: CASSSGLAGTRTVF
cdr3_nt: TGTGCCAGCAGCTCGGGACTAGCGGGAACCCGGACAGTCTTC
clone_size: few
v_call: TRBV11-2
d_call: TRBD2
cdr3_length: 14
j_call: TRBJ2-7

cdr3_aa: CASRGARTANTGELFF
cdr3_nt: TGTGCCAGCAGGGGCGCCCGGACAGCTAACACCGGGGAGCTGTTTTTT
clone_size: medium-sized
v_call: TRBV7-2
d_call: -
cdr3_length: 16
j_call: TRBJ2-2

cdr3_aa: CSALTPILAGLGEQFF
cdr3_nt: TGCAGTGCTCTCACCCCAATCCTAGCGGGACTTGGTGAGCAGTTCTTC
clone_size: once
v_call: TRBV20-1
d_call: TRBD2
cdr3_length: 16
j_call: TRBJ2-1

cdr3_aa: CSARQRTNTGELFF
cdr3_nt: TGCAGTGCTCGACAGAGAACGAACACCGGGGAGCTGTTTTTT
clone_size: medium-sized
v_call: TRBV20-1
d_call: -
cdr3_length: 14
j_call: TRBJ2-2

cdr3_aa: CSALDSPGQPQHF
cdr3_nt: TGCAGTGCTCTAGACAGCCCTGGTCAGCCCCAGCATTTT
clone_size: -
v_call: TRBV20-1
d_call: -
cdr3_length: 13
j_call: TRBJ1-5

cdr3_aa: CASSQDEGWDEQFF
cdr3_nt: TGTGCCAGCAGCCAAGATGAGGGGTGGGATGAGCAGTTCTTC
clone_size: many
v_call: TRBV4-2
d_call: -
cdr3_length: 14
j_call: TRBJ2-1

cdr3_aa: CASSVGTVPLETQYF
cdr3_nt: TGTGCCAGCAGCGTAGGTACCGTTCCCCTAGAGACCCAGTACTTC
clone_size: many
v_call: TRBV9
d_call: -
cdr3_length: 15
j_call: TRBJ2-5

cdr3_aa: CASSIGVAGGTEAFF
cdr3_nt: TGTGCCAGTAGTATAGGAGTCGCAGGGGGCACTGAAGCTTTCTTT
clone_size: many
v_call: TRBV19
d_call: TRBD1
cdr3_length: 15
j_call: TRBJ1-1

cdr3_aa: CSARVGGQGGNTEAFF
cdr3_nt: TGCAGTGCTAGAGTGGGTGGGCAGGGAGGGAACACTGAAGCTTTCTTT
clone_size: many
v_call: TRBV20-1
d_call: -
cdr3_length: 16
j_call: TRBJ1-1

cdr3_aa: CSVVPPGSRTDTQYF
cdr3_nt: TGCAGCGTTGTCCCCCCCGGGAGCAGGACAGATACGCAGTATTTT
clone_size: many
v_call: TRBV29-1
d_call: -
cdr3_length: 15
j_call: TRBJ2-3